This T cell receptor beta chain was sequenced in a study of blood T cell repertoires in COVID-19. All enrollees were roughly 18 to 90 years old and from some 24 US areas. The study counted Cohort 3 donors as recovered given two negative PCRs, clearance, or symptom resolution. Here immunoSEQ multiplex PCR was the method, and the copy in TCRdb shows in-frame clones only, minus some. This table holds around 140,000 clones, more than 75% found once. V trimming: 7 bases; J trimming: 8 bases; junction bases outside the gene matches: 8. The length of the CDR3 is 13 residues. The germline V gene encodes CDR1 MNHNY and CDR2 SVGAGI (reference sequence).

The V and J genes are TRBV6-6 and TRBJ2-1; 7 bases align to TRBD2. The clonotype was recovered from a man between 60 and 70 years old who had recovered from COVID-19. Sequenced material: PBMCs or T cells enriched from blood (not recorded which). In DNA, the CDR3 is TGTGCCAGCACCCCCCCCAGCGGGGATGAGCAGTTCTTC. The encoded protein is CASTPPSGDEQFF.